This T cell receptor beta chain was sequenced for a study of OX40 agonist ivuxolimab in advanced cancers. Findings of the study overall: Blood T cells, both CD4+ and CD8+, expanded clonally by week 6 at 0.1 to 3.0 mg/kg. CD8+ T cells showed, on average, more clonal expansion than CD4+ cells.

Concerning this clone: Its antigen is not identified.

The germline V gene encodes CDR1 LNHDA and CDR2 SQIVND (reference sequence). The CDR3 is 14 amino acids. Trimming took off 5 bases at V and 4 bases at J, with 12 bases between the two ends. The repertoire was sequenced with immunoSEQ multiplex PCR; TCRdb's copy has only in-frame clones and lacks some. The sample yields about 55,000 clones, around 88% seen once. Sequences were derived from CD4+ or CD8+ T cells sorted from blood, sampled in a trial of the OX40 agonist ivuxolimab. This clonotype was sampled from an adult with an advanced solid tumor such as melanoma, head and neck, liver or kidney cancer. The V and J genes are TRBV19 and TRBJ1-5, with D uncertain. CDR3 amino acids: CASSSRTLNQPQHF. As DNA, the CDR3 is TGTGCCAGTAGTTCCCGGACGTTAAATCAGCCCCAGCATTTT.